This record concerns one TCR beta chain sequence. Other nucleotide sequences in the sample specify the same CDR3. Seattle patients were enrolled during active infection and followed longitudinally. Generated by immunoSEQ multiplex PCR, the TCRdb table keeps only in-frame clones and is missing some. The sample carries hundreds of thousands of clones, about 93% recorded once. CDR1 is KGHSH and CDR2 is LQKENI in the germline V gene. This CDR3 contains 15 residues. V was pared by 3 bases and J by 0 bases, with 11 bases between. These data originate in a study of blood T cell repertoires in COVID-19. The sequence was collected from a man in his 60s with COVID-19, enrolled during active disease. The specimen sequenced was peripheral blood. This rearrangement joins TRBV18 to TRBJ1-1; the D gene is possibly TRBD1 (6 bases). CDR3 loop: CASSPRRGMNTEAFF. CDR3 bases: TGTGCCAGCTCACCGAGAAGGGGGATGAACACTGAAGCTTTCTTT.